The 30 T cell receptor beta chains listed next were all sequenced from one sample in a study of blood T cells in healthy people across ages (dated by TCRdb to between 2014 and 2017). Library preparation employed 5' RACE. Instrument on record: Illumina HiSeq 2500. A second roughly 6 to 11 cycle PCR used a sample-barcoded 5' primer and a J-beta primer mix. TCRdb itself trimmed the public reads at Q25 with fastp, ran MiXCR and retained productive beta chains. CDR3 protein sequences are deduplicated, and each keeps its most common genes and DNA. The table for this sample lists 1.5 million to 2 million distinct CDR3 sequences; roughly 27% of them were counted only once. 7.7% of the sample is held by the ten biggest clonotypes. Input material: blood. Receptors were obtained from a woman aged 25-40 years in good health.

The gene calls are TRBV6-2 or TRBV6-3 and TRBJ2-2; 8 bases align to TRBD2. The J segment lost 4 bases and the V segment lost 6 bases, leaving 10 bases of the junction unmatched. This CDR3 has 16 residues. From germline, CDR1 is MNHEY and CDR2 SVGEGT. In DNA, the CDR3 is TGTGCCAGCAGCCACCTTCGGGCGGGAGGCACCGGGGAGCTGTTTTTT. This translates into CASSHLRAGGTGELFF.

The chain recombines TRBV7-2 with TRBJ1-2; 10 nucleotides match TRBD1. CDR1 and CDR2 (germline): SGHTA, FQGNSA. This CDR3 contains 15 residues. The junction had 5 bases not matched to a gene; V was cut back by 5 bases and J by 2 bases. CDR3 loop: CASSADRGANYGYTF. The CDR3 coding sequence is TGTGCCAGCAGCGCGGACAGGGGGGCCAACTATGGCTACACCTTC. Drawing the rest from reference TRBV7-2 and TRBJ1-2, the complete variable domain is GAGVSQSPSNKVTEKGKDVELRCDPISGHTALYWYRQSLGQGLEFLIYFQGNSAPDKSGLPSDRFSAERTGGSVSTLTIQRTQQEDSAVYLCASSADRGANYGYTFGSGTRLTVV.

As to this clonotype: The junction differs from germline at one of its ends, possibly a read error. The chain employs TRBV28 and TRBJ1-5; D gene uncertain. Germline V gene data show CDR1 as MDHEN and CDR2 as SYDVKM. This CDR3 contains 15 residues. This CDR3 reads CAGSLLAVGNQPQHF. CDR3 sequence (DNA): TGTGCCGGCAGTTTGTTAGCTGTTGGCAATCAGCCCCAGCATTTT.

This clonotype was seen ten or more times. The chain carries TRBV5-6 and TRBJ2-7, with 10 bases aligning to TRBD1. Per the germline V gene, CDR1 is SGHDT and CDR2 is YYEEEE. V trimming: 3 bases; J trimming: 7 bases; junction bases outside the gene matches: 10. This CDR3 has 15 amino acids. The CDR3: CASSSPGQGKGEQYF. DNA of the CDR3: TGTGCCAGCAGCTCGCCGGGACAGGGGAAGGGAGAGCAGTACTTC.

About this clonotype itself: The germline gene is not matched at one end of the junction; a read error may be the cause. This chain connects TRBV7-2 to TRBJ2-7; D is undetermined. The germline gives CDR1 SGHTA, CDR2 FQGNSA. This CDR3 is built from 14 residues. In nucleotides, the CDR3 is TGTGCCAGCACCTTAGGCCTGGGCTCCTACGAGCAGTACTTC. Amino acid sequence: CASTLGLGSYEQYF. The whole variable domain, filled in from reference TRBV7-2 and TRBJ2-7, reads GAGVSQSPSNKVTEKGKDVELRCDPISGHTALYWYRQSLGQGLEFLIYFQGNSAPDKSGLPSDRFSAERTGGSVSTLTIQRTQQEDSAVYLCASTLGLGSYEQYFGPGTRLTVT.

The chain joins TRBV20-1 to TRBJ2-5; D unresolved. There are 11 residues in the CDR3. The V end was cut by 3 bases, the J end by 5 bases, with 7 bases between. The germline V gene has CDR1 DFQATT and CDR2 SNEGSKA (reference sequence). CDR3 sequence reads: CSARLVETQYF. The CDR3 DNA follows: TGCAGTGCTAGGCTGGTTGAGACCCAGTACTTC.

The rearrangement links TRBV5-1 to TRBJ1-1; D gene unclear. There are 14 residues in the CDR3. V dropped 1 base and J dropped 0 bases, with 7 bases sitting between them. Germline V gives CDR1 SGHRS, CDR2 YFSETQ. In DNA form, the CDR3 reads TGCGCCAGCAGCTTGAATCCCCTGAACACTGAAGCTTTCTTT. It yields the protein CASSLNPLNTEAFF.

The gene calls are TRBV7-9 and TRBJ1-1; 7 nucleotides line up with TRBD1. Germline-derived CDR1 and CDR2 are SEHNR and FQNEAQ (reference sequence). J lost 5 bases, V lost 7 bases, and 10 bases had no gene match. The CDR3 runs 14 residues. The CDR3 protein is CASIRGGAETEAFF. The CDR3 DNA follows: TGTGCCAGCATCAGGGGGGGGGCGGAAACTGAAGCTTTCTTT.

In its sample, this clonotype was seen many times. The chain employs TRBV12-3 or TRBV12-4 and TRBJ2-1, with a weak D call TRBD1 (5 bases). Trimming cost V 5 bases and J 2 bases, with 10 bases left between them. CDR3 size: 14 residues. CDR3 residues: CASSPIGAYNEQFF. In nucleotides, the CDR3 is TGTGCCAGCAGTCCTATAGGGGCCTACAATGAGCAGTTCTTC.

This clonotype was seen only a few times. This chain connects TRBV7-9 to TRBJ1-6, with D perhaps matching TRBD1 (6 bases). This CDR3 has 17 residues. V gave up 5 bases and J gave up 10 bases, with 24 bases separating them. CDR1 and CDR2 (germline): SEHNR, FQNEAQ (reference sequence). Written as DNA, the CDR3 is TGTGCCAGCAGCGGGGGCTTGGACTCTCCTCTCGGGTCACCCCTCCACTTT. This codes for CASSGGLDSPLGSPLHF.

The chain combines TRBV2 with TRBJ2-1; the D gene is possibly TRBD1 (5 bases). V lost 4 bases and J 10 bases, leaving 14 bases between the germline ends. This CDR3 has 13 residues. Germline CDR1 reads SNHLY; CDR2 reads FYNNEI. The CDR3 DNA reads TGTGCCAGCAGTGTAGAGCAGGGCAGAGAGCAGTTCTTC. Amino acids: CASSVEQGREQFF. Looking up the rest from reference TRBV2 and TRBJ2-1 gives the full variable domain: EPEVTQTPSHQVTQMGQEVILRCVPISNHLYFYWYRQILGQKVEFLVSFYNNEISEKSEIFDDQFSVERPDGSNFTLKIRSTKLEDSAMYFCASSVEQGREQFFGPGTRLTVL.

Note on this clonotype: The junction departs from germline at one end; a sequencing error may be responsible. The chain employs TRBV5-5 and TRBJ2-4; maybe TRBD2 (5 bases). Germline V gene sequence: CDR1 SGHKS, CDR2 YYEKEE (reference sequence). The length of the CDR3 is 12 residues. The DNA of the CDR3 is TGTACCAGCAGCTTGGCAGGCGAGGGAGAGTACTTC. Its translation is CTSSLAGEGEYF.

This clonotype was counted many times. As DNA, the CDR3 is TGCAGCGTTTCAACGGGAGGGCCCTACGAGCAGTACTTC. Amino acid sequence: CSVSTGGPYEQYF. V gene TRBV29-1 combines with J gene TRBJ2-7; the match to TRBD2 covers 8 bases. The CDR3 is made up of 13 amino acids. Germline CDR1 is SQVTM and CDR2 is ANQGSEA. The ends lost 5 bases at V and 2 bases at J; junction bases unmatched: 5.

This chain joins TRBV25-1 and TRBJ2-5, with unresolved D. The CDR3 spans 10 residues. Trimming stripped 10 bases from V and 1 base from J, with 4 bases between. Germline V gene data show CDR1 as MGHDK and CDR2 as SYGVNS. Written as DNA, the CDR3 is TGTGCCACCCTCCAAGAGACCCAGTACTTC. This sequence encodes CATLQETQYF.

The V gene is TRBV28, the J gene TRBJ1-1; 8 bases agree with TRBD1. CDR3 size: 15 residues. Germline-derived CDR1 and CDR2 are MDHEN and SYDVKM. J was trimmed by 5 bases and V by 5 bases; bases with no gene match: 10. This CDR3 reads CASSPVTHRGTEAFF. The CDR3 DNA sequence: TGTGCCAGCAGTCCTGTGACCCACAGGGGGACTGAAGCTTTCTTT.

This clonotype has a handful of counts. The CDR3 spells CATSSRSTDTQYF. As DNA, the CDR3 is TGTGCCACCTCCTCTCGTAGCACAGATACGCAGTATTTT. This chain uses TRBV6-5 with TRBJ2-3; no clear D gene. The CDR3 sequence is 13 residues long. Germline V gene data show CDR1 as MNHEY and CDR2 as SVGAGI. V lost 10 bases, J lost 0 bases, and 11 bases lay in between.

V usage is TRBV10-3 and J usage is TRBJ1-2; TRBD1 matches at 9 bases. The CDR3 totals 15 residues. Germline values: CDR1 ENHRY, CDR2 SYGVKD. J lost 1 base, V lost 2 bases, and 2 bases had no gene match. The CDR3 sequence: CAISETGQGNYGYTF. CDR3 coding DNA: TGTGCCATCAGTGAGACGGGACAGGGTAACTATGGCTACACCTTC.

The CDR3 DNA sequence: TGTGCCAGCAGCCTTACTAGCGCCAGGGTGTACTACGAGCAGTACTTC. Amino acid sequence: CASSLTSARVYYEQYF. The chain recombines TRBV11-2 with TRBJ2-4, with 7 bases fitting TRBD2. The J call could be wrong; TRBJ2-7 is a better fit for the DNA end. CDR1 and CDR2 from the germline V gene are SGHAT and FQNNGV. CDR3 length: 16 residues.

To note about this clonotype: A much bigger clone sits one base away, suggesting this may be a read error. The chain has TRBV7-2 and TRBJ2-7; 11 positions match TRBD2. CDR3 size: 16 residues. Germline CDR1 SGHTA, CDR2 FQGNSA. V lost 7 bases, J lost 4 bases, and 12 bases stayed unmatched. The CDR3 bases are TGTGCCAGCAACTCAACTCGGACTAGCGGGTTATACGAGCAGTACTTC. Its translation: CASNSTRTSGLYEQYF.

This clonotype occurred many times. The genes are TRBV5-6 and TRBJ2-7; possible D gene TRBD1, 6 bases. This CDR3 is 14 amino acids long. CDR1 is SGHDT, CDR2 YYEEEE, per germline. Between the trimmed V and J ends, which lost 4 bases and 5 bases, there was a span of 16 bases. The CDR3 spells CASSVTGYSDEQYF. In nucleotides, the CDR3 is TGTGCCAGCAGCGTGACAGGTTATTCCGACGAGCAGTACTTC.

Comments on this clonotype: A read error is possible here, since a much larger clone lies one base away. CDR3 DNA sequence: TGTACCAGCAGATTTAGCGGCACTAGCGGGAGTTACGAGCAGTACTTC. This translates into CTSRFSGTSGSYEQYF. This sequence joins TRBV7-2 and TRBJ2-7; TRBD2 matches 11 bases. The germline CDR1 and CDR2 sequences are SGHTA and FQGNSA. V lost 6 bases to trimming and J lost 4 bases; unmatched junction nucleotides: 11. The CDR3 contains 16 residues.

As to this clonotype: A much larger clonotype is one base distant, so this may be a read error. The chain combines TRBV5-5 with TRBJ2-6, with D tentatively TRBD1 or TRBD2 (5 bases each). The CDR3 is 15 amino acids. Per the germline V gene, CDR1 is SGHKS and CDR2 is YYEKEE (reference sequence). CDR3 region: CASSLVITGANVQTF. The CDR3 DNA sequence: TGTGCCAGCAGCTTGGTTATAACCGGGGCCAACGTCCAGACTTTC.

The CDR3 loop reads CAIGAEAYEQYF. CDR3 DNA: TGTGCCATCGGGGCGGAAGCCTACGAGCAGTACTTC. This rearrangement joins TRBV10-3 to TRBJ2-7, with a weak D call TRBD1 (5 bases). This CDR3 region has 12 residues. V lost 8 bases, J lost 2 bases, and 10 bases lay in between. CDR1 and CDR2 (germline): ENHRY, SYGVKD.

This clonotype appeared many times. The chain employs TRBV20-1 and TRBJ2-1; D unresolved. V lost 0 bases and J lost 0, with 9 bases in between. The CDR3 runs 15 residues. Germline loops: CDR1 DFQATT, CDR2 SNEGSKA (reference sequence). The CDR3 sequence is CSARDWQSSYNEQFF. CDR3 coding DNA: TGCAGTGCTAGAGATTGGCAGAGCTCCTACAATGAGCAGTTCTTC.

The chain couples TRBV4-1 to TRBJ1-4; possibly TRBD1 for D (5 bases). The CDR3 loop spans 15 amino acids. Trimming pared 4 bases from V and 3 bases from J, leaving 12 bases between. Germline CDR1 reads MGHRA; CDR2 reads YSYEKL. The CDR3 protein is CASSPIRDPNEKLFF. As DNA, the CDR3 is TGCGCCAGCAGCCCTATCAGGGATCCTAATGAAAAACTGTTTTTT.

The CDR3 DNA reads TGTGCCAGTAACCAGGGACGGCACAGACCAGATACGCAGTATTTT. This codes for CASNQGRHRPDTQYF. V and J are TRBV19 and TRBJ2-3; D may be TRBD1 or TRBD2 (5 bases each). This CDR3 region has 15 residues. The V and J ends lost 7 bases and 4 bases respectively, with 18 bases between them. Germline V gives CDR1 LNHDA, CDR2 SQIVND (reference sequence).

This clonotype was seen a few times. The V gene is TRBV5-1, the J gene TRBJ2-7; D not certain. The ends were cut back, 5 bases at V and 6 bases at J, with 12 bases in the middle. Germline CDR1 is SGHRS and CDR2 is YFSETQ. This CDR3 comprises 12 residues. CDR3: CASRPVVGEQYF. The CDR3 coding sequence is TGCGCCAGCAGACCTGTGGTGGGCGAGCAGTACTTC.

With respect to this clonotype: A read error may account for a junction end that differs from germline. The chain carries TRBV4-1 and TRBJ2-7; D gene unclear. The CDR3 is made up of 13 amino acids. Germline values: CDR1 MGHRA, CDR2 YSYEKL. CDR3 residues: CVSSQDKGYEQYF. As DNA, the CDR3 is TGCGTCAGCAGCCAAGATAAGGGCTACGAGCAGTACTTC.

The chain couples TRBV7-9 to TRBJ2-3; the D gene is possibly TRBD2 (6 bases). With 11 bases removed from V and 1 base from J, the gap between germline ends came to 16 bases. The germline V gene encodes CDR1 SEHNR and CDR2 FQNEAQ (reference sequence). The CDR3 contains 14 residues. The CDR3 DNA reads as TGTGCCTGCGAAGGAGGGAAGGGCACAGATACGCAGTATTTT. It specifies CACEGGKGTDTQYF.

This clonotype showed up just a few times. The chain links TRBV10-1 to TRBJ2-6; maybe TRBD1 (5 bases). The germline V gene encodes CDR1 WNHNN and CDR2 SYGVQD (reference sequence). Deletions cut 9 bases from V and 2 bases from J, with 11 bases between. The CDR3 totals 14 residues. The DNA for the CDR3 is TGCGCCAGAGGCAGGGCCACTGGGGCCAACGTCCTGACTTTC. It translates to CARGRATGANVLTF.